This TCR beta chain was sequenced during a study of cytotoxic CD8 clonotypes in ibrutinib-treated CLL. About the study: Across the patients, about a dozen were relapsed/refractory, around 16 treatment-naive and 17 to 18 IGHV unmutated. Complete response was seen in 2 patients and partial in some 24; around twelve progressed and roughly 15 stayed remitted after a median 68 months. Timing of response sample collection was a median around 12 months after treatment start, with a range of 6 to 36. Study findings and constraints: Sampling schedules were unmatched across sustained-remission and progressing patients.

The repertoire was sequenced with immunoSEQ multiplex PCR; TCRdb's copy has only in-frame clones and lacks some. The sample lists tens of thousands of clones, approximately 70% occurring once. On this clone: No antigen is known for it.

Trimming removed 2 bases from V and 1 base from J; junction bases left unmatched: 5. The CDR3 runs 17 residues. Per germline, CDR1 SGHTA and CDR2 FQGNSA. The TCR was taken from a human donor with chronic lymphocytic leukemia. The chain combines TRBV7-2 with TRBJ2-2; 9 nucleotides agree with TRBD1. Sequencing was performed on PBMCs, taken after 12 months of ibrutinib treatment. For the CDR3, the DNA is TGTGCCAGCAGCTTACGAGGGACAGGGCGGAACACCGGGGAGCTGTTTTTT. Amino acids: CASSLRGTGRNTGELFF.